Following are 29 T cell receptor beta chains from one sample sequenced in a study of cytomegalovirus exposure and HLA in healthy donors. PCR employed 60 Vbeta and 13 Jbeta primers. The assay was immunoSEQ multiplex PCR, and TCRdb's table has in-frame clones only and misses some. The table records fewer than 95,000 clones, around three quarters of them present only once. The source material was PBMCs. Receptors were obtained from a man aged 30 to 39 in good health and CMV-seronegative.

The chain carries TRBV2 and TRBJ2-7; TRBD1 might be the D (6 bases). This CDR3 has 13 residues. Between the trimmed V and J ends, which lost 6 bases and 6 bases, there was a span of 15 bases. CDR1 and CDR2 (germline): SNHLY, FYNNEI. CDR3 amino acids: CASRNRVTGEQYV. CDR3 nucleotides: TGTGCCAGCAGAAACAGGGTTACGGGCGAGCAGTACGTC.

This CDR3 reads CASSFPLNTEAFF. The DNA for the CDR3 is TGTGCCAGCAGCTTCCCATTGAACACTGAAGCTTTCTTT. V usage is TRBV7-2 and J usage is TRBJ1-1; D not resolved. The CDR3 is 13 amino acids. Germline CDR1 is SGHTA and CDR2 is FQGNSA. The V gene lost 3 bases and the J gene lost 0 bases, with 5 bases spanning the gap.

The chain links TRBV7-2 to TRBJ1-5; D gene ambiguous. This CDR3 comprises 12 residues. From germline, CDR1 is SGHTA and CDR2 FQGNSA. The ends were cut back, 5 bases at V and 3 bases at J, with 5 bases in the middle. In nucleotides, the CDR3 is TGTGCCAGCAGCCCCTACAATCAGCCCCAGCATTTT. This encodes CASSPYNQPQHF. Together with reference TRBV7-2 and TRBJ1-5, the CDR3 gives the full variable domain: GAGVSQSPSNKVTEKGKDVELRCDPISGHTALYWYRQSLGQGLEFLIYFQGNSAPDKSGLPSDRFSAERTGGSVSTLTIQRTQQEDSAVYLCASSPYNQPQHFGDGTRLSIL.

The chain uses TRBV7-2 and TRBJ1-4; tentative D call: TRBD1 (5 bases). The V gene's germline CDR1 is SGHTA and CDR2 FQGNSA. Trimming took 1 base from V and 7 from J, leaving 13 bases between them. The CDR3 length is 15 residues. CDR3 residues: CASSLGGGVREKLFF. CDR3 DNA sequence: TGTGCCAGCAGCTTAGGAGGAGGGGTTCGTGAAAAACTGTTTTTT.

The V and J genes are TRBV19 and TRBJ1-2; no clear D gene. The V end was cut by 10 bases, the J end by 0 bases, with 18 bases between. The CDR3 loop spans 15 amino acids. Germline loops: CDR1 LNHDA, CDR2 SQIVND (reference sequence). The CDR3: CATSSGYGANYGYTF. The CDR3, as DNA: TGTGCCACCAGTAGTGGTTACGGAGCTAACTATGGCTACACCTTC.

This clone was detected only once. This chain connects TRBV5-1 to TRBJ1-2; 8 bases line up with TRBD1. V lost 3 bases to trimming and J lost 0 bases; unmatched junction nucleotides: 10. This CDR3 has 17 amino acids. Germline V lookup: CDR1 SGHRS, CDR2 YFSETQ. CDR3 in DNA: TGCGCCAGCAGCTCGGACAGGGTGGACTTTACTAACTATGGCTACACCTTC. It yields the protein CASSSDRVDFTNYGYTF.

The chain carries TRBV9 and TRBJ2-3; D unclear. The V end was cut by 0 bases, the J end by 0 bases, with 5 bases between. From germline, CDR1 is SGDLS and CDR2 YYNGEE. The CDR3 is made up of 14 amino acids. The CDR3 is CASSVGQSTDTQYF. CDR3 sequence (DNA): TGTGCCAGCAGCGTAGGGCAGAGCACAGATACGCAGTATTTT. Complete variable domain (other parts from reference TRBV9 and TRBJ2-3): DSGVTQTPKHLITATGQRVTLRCSPRSGDLSVYWYQQSLDQGLQFLIQYYNGEERAKGNILERFSAQQFPDLHSELNLSSLELGDSALYFCASSVGQSTDTQYFGPGTRLTVL.

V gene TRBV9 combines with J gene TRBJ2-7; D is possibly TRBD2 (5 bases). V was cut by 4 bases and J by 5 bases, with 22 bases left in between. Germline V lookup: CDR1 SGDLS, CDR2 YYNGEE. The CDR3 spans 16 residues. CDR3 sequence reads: CASSSPGVANIHEQYF. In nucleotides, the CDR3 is TGTGCCAGCAGCTCCCCCGGGGTAGCTAATATTCACGAGCAGTACTTC.

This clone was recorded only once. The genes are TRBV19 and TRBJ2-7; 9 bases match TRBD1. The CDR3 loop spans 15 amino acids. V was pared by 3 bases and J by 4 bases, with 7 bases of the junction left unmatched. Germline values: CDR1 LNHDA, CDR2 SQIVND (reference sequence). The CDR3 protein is CASSIVGQGRYEQYF. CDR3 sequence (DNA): TGTGCCAGTAGTATCGTGGGACAGGGTCGATACGAGCAGTACTTC.

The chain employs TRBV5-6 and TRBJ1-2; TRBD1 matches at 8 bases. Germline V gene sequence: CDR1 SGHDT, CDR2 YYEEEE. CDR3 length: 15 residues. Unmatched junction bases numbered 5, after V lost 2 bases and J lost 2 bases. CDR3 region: CASSLRQGINYGYTF. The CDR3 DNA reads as TGTGCCAGCAGCTTAAGACAGGGGATAAACTATGGCTACACCTTC.

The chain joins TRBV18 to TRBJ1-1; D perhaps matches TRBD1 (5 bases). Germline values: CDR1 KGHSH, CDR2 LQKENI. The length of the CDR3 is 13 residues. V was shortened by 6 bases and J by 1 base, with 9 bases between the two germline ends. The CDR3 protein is CASSSGQNTEAFF. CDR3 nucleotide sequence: TGTGCCAGCTCGTCAGGACAGAACACTGAAGCTTTCTTT.

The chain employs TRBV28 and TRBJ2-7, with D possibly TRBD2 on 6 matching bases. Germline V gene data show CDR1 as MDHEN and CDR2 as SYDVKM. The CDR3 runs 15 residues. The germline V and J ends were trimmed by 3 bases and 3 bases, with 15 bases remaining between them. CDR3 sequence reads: CASSLGGTASYEQYV. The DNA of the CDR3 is TGTGCCAGCAGTTTGGGCGGGACGGCCAGCTACGAGCAGTACGTC.

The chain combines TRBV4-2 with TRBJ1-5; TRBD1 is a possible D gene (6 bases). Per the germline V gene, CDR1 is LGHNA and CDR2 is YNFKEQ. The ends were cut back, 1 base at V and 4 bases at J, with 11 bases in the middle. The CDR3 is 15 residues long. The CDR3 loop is CASSQGGGQNQPQHF. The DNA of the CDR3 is TGTGCCAGCAGCCAAGGGGGGGGCCAAAATCAGCCCCAGCATTTT.

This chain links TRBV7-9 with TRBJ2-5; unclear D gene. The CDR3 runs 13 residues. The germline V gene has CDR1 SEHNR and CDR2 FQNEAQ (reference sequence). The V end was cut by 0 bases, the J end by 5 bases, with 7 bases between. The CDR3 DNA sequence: TGTGCCAGCAGCTTAGCCCTACGTGAGACCCAGTACTTC. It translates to CASSLALRETQYF.

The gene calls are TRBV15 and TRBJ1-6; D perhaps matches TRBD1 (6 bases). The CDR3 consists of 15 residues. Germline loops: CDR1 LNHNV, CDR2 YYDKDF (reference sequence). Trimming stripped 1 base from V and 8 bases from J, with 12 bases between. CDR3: CATSRGRAGDSPLHF. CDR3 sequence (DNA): TGTGCCACCAGCAGAGGCCGGGCAGGGGATTCACCCCTCCACTTT.

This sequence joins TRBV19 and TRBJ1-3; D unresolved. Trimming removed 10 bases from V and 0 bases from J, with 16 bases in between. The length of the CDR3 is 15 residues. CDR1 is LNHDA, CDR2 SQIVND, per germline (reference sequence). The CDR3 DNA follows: TGTGCCACCCACTCCGGAGAGCCCTCTGGAAACACCATATATTTT. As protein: CATHSGEPSGNTIYF.

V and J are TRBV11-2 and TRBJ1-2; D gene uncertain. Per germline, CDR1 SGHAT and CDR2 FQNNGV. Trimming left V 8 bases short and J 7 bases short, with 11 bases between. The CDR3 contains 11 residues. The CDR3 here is CASGGWGGYTF. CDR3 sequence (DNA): TGTGCCAGCGGAGGCTGGGGTGGCTACACCTTC.

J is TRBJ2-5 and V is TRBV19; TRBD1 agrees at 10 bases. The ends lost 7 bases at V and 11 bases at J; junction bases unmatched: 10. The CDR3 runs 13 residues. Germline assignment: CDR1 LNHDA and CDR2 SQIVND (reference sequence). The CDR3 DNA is TGTGCCAGTAAAGACAGGGGGCTAGAAGAGCAGTACTTC. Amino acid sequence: CASKDRGLEEQYF. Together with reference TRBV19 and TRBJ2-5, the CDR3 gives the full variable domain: DGGITQSPKYLFRKEGQNVTLSCEQNLNHDAMYWYRQDPGQGLRLIYYSQIVNDFQKGDIAEGYSVSREKKESFPLTVTSAQKNPTAFYLCASKDRGLEEQYFGPGTRLLVL.

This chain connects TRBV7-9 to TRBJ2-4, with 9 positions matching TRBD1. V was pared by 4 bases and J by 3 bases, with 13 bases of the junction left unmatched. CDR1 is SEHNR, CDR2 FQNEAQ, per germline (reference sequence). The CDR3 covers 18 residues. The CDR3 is CASSYRDREDDGKNIQYF. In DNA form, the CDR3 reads TGTGCCAGCAGCTACCGGGACAGGGAAGATGATGGCAAAAACATTCAGTACTTC.

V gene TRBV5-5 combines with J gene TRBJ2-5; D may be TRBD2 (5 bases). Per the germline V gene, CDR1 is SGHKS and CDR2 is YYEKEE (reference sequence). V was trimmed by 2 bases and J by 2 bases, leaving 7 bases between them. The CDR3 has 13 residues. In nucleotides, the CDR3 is TGTGCCAGCAGCTTAGCGGTTCAAGAGACCCAGTACTTC. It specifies CASSLAVQETQYF.

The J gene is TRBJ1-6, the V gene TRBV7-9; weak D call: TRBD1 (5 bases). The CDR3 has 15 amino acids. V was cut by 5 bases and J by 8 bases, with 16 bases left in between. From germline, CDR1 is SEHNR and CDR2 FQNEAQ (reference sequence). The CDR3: CASSPLGGGYSPLHF. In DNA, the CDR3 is TGTGCCAGCAGCCCACTAGGCGGGGGATATTCACCCCTCCACTTT. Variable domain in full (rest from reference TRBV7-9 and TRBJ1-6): DTGVSQNPRHKITKRGQNVTFRCDPISEHNRLYWYRQTLGQGPEFLTYFQNEAQLEKSRLLSDRFSAERPKGSFSTLEIQRTEQGDSAMYLCASSPLGGGYSPLHFGNGTRLTVT.

In DNA form, the CDR3 reads TGTGCCAGCAGCGCTACCGGGACTAGCGGAGCATCTGAGCAGTTCTTC. Translation: CASSATGTSGASEQFF. The chain combines TRBV9 with TRBJ2-1, with 11 bases matching TRBD2. Germline V gives CDR1 SGDLS, CDR2 YYNGEE. The length of the CDR3 is 16 residues. V gave up 3 bases and J gave up 9 bases; unmatched junction bases: 11.

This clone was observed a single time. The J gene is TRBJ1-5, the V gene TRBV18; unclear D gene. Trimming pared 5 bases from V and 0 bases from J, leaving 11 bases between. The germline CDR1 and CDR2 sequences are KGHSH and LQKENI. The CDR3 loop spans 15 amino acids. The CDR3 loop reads CASSSVSNSNQPQHF. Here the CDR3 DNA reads TGTGCCAGCTCATCTGTCAGTAATAGCAATCAGCCCCAGCATTTT.

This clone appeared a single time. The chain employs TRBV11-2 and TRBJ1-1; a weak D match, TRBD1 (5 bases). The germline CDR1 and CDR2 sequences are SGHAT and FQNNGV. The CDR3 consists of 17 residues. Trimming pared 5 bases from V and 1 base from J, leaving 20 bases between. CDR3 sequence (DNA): TGTGCCAGCAGCGGCGACAGTGCTTTAGAGTGGAACACTGAAGCTTTCTTT. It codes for CASSGDSALEWNTEAFF. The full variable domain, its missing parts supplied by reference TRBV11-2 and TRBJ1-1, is EAGVAQSPRYKIIEKRQSVAFWCNPISGHATLYWYQQILGQGPKLLIQFQNNGVVDDSQLPKDRFSAERLKGVDSTLKIQPAKLEDSAVYLCASSGDSALEWNTEAFFGQGTRLTVV.

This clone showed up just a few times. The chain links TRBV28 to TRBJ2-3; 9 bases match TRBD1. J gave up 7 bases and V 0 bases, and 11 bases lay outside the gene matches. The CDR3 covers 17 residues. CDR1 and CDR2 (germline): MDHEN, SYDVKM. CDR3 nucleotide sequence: TGTGCCAGCAGTTTATGGGCCCCGGACAGGGGAGGGCATACGCAGTATTTT. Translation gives CASSLWAPDRGGHTQYF.

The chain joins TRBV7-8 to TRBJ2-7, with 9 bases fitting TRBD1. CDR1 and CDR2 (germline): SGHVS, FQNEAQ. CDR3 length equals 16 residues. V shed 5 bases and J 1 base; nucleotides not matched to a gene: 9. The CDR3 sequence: CASSPRDRAFSYEQYF. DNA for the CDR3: TGTGCCAGCAGCCCTCGGGACAGGGCCTTTTCCTACGAGCAGTACTTC. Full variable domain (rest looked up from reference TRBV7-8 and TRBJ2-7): GAGVSQSPRYKVAKRGQDVALRCDPISGHVSLFWYQQALGQGPEFLTYFQNEAQLDKSGLPSDRFFAERPEGSVSTLKIQRTQQEDSAVYLCASSPRDRAFSYEQYFGPGTRLTVT.

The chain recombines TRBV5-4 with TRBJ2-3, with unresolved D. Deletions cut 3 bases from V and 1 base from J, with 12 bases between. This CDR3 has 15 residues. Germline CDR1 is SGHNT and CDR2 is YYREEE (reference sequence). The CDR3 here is CASSSSEPRTDTQYF. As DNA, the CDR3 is TGTGCCAGCAGCTCCAGCGAGCCGCGCACAGATACGCAGTATTTT.

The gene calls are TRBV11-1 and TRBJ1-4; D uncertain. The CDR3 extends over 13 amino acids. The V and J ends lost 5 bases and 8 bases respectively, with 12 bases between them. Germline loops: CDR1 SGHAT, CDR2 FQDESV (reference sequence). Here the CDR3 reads CASSPAEGEKLFF. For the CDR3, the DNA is TGTGCCAGCAGCCCTGCCGAGGGCGAAAAACTGTTTTTT.

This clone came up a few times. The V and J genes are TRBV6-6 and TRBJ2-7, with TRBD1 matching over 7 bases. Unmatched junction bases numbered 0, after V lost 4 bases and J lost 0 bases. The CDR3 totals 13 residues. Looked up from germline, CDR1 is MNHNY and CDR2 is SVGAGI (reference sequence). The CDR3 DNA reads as TGTGCCAGCAGTTGGGACAGCTCCTACGAGCAGTACTTC. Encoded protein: CASSWDSSYEQYF.